The T cell receptor (beta chain) described here comes from a study of OX40 agonist ivuxolimab in advanced cancers. Study context: Treatment received earlier with anti-PD-1, anti-PD-L1 or anti-CTLA-4 agents was allowed, and under 50% had some. Partial responses occurred in Three dose-escalation patients, one with hepatocellular carcinoma and two with cutaneous melanoma. Notes on the study in general: Partial responders at 0.1-3.0 mg/kg had among the lowest clonal expansion.

Comments on this clone: The target antigen is unknown.

Generated by immunoSEQ multiplex PCR, the TCRdb table keeps only in-frame clones and is missing some. Seen here are about 100,000 clones, 91% observed once, and the top ten hold roughly 1.1%. CDR1 and CDR2 (germline): SEHNR, FQNEAQ (reference sequence). Trimming left V 0 bases short and J 5 bases short, with 13 bases between. CDR3 length: 15 residues. This chain connects TRBV7-9 to TRBJ1-1; D ambiguous. The source was CD4+ or CD8+ T cells sorted from blood, collected in a trial of the OX40 agonist ivuxolimab. This TCR was recovered from an adult with an advanced solid tumor such as melanoma, head and neck, liver or kidney cancer. CDR3 in amino acids: CASSLAPGGGTEAFF. In DNA, the CDR3 is TGTGCCAGCAGCTTAGCGCCGGGCGGAGGAACTGAAGCTTTCTTT.